Listed here are 18 T cell receptor beta chains from one sample, sequenced in a study of blood T cells in healthy people across ages. A second PCR of 7 to 11 cycles used a sample-barcoded 5' primer and a J-beta primer mix. TCRdb fed the 5' RACE reads into MiXCR, producing one record per CDR3 protein. The sample has some 1.6 million distinct CDR3 sequences, 30% to 40% seen once; the top ten hold about 11%. What was sequenced was blood. The receptors originated from a woman under 40 in good health.

Regarding this clonotype: Relative to the germline gene, one junction end is altered; a read error may explain this. The V gene is TRBV27, the J gene TRBJ1-5; no clear D. Per germline, CDR1 MNHEY and CDR2 SMNVEV (reference sequence). The CDR3 totals 13 residues. The CDR3 loop reads CASSFRPNQPRHF. CDR3 sequence (DNA): TGTGCCAGCAGTTTCAGACCTAATCAGCCCCGGCATTTT.

The chain uses TRBV7-2 and TRBJ1-5, with unresolved D. The germline gives CDR1 SGHTA, CDR2 FQGNSA. V lost 0 bases and J 10 bases, leaving 10 bases between the germline ends. The CDR3 sequence is 13 residues long. CDR3 in DNA: TGTGCCAGCAGCTTAGCCGAGGGTAGACCCCAGCATTTT. It yields the protein CASSLAEGRPQHF.

The V gene is TRBV16, the J gene TRBJ1-5; no reliable D call. The CDR3 has 15 amino acids. V was shortened by 2 bases and J by 1 base, with 9 bases between the two germline ends. Germline assignment: CDR1 KGHSY and CDR2 FQNENV. CDR3 in amino acids: CASSQLEGSNQPQHF. CDR3 bases: TGTGCCAGCAGCCAACTGGAAGGGAGCAATCAGCCCCAGCATTTT. Using reference TRBV16 and TRBJ1-5 for the parts outside the CDR3, the full variable domain is GEEVAQTPKHLVRGEGQKAKLYCAPIKGHSYVFWYQQVLKNEFKFLISFQNENVFDETGMPKERFSAKCLPNSPCSLEIQATKLEDSAVYFCASSQLEGSNQPQHFGDGTRLSIL.

The chain combines TRBV15 with TRBJ2-1; 8 nucleotides align to TRBD1. V was pared by 8 bases and J by 2 bases, with 5 bases of the junction left unmatched. The CDR3 contains 14 residues. Germline V CDR1 and CDR2: LNHNV, YYDKDF (reference sequence). The CDR3 is CATGDRPTYNEQFF. The CDR3 nucleotides read TGTGCCACCGGGGACAGGCCGACCTACAATGAGCAGTTCTTC.

This clonotype was found a few times. This sequence joins TRBV9 and TRBJ2-1; TRBD2 might be the D (5 bases). From germline, CDR1 is SGDLS and CDR2 YYNGEE. CDR3 length: 16 amino acids. V lost 0 bases and J 0 bases, leaving 10 bases between the germline ends. The CDR3 DNA reads as TGTGCCAGCAGCGTAGGAGGGAGTTTCTCCTACAATGAGCAGTTCTTC. It codes for CASSVGGSFSYNEQFF.

The genes are TRBV12-3 or TRBV12-4 and TRBJ1-3, with a tentative D call TRBD1 (6 bases). This CDR3 is built from 16 residues. With 0 bases removed from V and 4 bases from J, the gap between germline ends came to 13 bases. The CDR3: CASSLAGTIAGNTIYF. The CDR3 coding sequence is TGTGCCAGCAGTTTAGCCGGGACAATCGCCGGAAACACCATATATTTT.

V gene TRBV5-1 combines with J gene TRBJ1-4, with D perhaps matching TRBD1 (6 bases). This CDR3 region has 16 residues. V lost 2 bases to trimming and J lost 6 bases, with 17 bases between them. The germline V gene encodes CDR1 SGHRS and CDR2 YFSETQ. CDR3 amino acids: CASSFVTGQGHEKLFF. CDR3 DNA sequence: TGCGCCAGCAGCTTTGTCACGGGGCAGGGGCATGAAAAACTGTTTTTT. Full variable domain (missing parts from reference TRBV5-1 and TRBJ1-4): KAGVTQTPRYLIKTRGQQVTLSCSPISGHRSVSWYQQTPGQGLQFLFEYFSETQRNKGNFPGRFSGRQFSNSRSEMNVSTLELGDSALYLCASSFVTGQGHEKLFFGSGTQLSVL.

This chain uses TRBV20-1 with TRBJ2-3, with D perhaps matching TRBD2 (6 bases). V dropped 3 bases and J dropped 1 base, with 8 bases sitting between them. From germline, CDR1 is DFQATT and CDR2 SNEGSKA (reference sequence). The CDR3 runs 13 residues. CDR3 DNA: TGCAGTGCTAGTTGGGGGGGCACAGATACGCAGTATTTT. The encoded protein is CSASWGGTDTQYF.

The table lists this clonotype with a few counts. This chain links TRBV7-9 with TRBJ1-2; D remains ambiguous. The CDR3 extends over 15 amino acids. With 4 bases removed from V and 3 bases from J, the gap between germline ends came to 15 bases. The germline V gene encodes CDR1 SEHNR and CDR2 FQNEAQ (reference sequence). The CDR3 DNA sequence: TGTGCCAGCAGCTCCGTACAAGGTTTTGACTATGGCTACACCTTC. Translated: CASSSVQGFDYGYTF.

This chain uses TRBV6-5 with TRBJ2-7; 7 bases agree with TRBD2. Germline CDR1 is MNHEY and CDR2 is SVGAGI. Losses at the gene ends were 0 bases for V and 9 bases for J; bases not matched to a gene: 5. The CDR3 extends over 13 amino acids. The CDR3 sequence: CASSYSSGAAQYF. The CDR3 DNA reads as TGTGCCAGCAGTTACTCGAGCGGGGCGGCGCAGTACTTC.

J is TRBJ2-2 and V is TRBV6-5, with 10 positions matching TRBD1. The CDR3 runs to 15 residues. The germline V gene has CDR1 MNHEY and CDR2 SVGAGI. J lost 3 bases, V lost 6 bases, and 4 bases had no gene match. CDR3 in amino acids: CASRRTGGDTGELFF. In DNA, the CDR3 is TGTGCCAGCAGACGGACAGGGGGGGACACCGGGGAGCTGTTTTTT.

This clonotype appeared a few times. V gene TRBV27 combines with J gene TRBJ2-1; 13 bases fit TRBD2. Unmatched junction bases numbered 8, after V lost 5 bases and J lost 4 bases. The germline gives CDR1 MNHEY, CDR2 SMNVEV (reference sequence). CDR3 length: 17 amino acids. The CDR3, as DNA: TGTGCCAGCAGTCAGGGACTAGCGGGATCGGGGTACAATGAGCAGTTCTTC. Amino acids: CASSQGLAGSGYNEQFF.

V and J are TRBV6-4 and TRBJ1-1; D not resolved. CDR3 size: 13 residues. The V end lost 5 bases, the J end lost 3 bases, and 10 bases lay between the germline ends. CDR1 MRHNA and CDR2 SNTAGT come from the germline V gene. The CDR3 spells CASSQARDTEAFF. The CDR3 region has the DNA TGTGCCAGCAGTCAGGCCCGGGACACTGAAGCTTTCTTT.

This clonotype turned up a few times. This rearrangement joins TRBV7-2 to TRBJ2-1; D gene uncertain. The CDR3 loop spans 15 amino acids. Trimming removed 1 base from V and 2 bases from J, with 9 bases in between. Germline assignment: CDR1 SGHTA and CDR2 FQGNSA. The CDR3 nucleotides are TGTGCCAGCAGCTTAGAAAACGGAGCCTACAATGAGCAGTTCTTC. This encodes CASSLENGAYNEQFF.

Only a few counts were recorded for this clonotype. The chain recombines TRBV28 with TRBJ2-7; no definite D call. Per the germline V gene, CDR1 is MDHEN and CDR2 is SYDVKM. CDR3 length equals 10 residues. Trimming left V 10 bases short and J 4 bases short, with 8 bases between. DNA of the CDR3: TGTGCCACCAAATCGTACGAGCAGTACTTC. This codes for CATKSYEQYF.

This clonotype has just a few counts. J is TRBJ2-3 and V is TRBV28; D possibly corresponds to TRBD2 (5 bases). The germline V and J ends were trimmed by 3 bases and 2 bases, with 15 bases remaining between them. This CDR3 has 16 residues. The germline V gene has CDR1 MDHEN and CDR2 SYDVKM. CDR3 sequence: CASSFPLEVNTDTQYF. CDR3 coding DNA: TGTGCCAGCAGTTTCCCCCTGGAGGTAAACACAGATACGCAGTATTTT.

The chain has TRBV20-1 and TRBJ2-1; the match to TRBD2 covers 7 bases. The V gene end was trimmed by 0 bases and the J gene end by 2 bases; junction bases not matched to a gene: 4. This CDR3 is built from 15 residues. Germline V gives CDR1 DFQATT, CDR2 SNEGSKA (reference sequence). The CDR3 region has the DNA TGCAGTGCTAGAGACGGTCGGGGGGCCTACAATGAGCAGTTCTTC. Translating it yields CSARDGRGAYNEQFF.

This clonotype was counted between two and nine times. The chain carries TRBV29-1 and TRBJ2-4, with D perhaps assigned TRBD1 or TRBD2 (5 bases each). CDR3 size: 13 residues. Germline CDR1 and CDR2: SQVTM and ANQGSEA. Between the trimmed V and J ends, which lost 8 bases and 13 bases, there was a span of 24 bases. The CDR3 loop reads CSPRSPGTYVQYF. Written as DNA, the CDR3 is TGCAGCCCCCGATCCCCAGGGACCTACGTGCAGTACTTC.